This T cell receptor beta chain was identified during a study of beta chain features in type 1 diabetes. Study-level findings and limits: Researchers report that Type 1 diabetes patients had moderately but significantly shorter TCRB CDR3s across all four CD4+ subsets.

This clone has a handful of counts. Its cognate antigen is unknown. Populations isolated by sorting all had purity greater than 95%. Reverse transcribing all isolated RNA meant expressed TCRB transcripts were sequenced. Here immunoSEQ multiplex PCR was the method, and the copy in TCRdb shows in-frame clones only, minus some. The sample consists of 350,000 to 450,000 clones, about 14% of them appearing once. Germline CDR1 and CDR2: SGDLS and YYNGEE. V lost 0 bases, J lost 7 bases, and 19 bases lay in between. The CDR3 has 16 residues. Sequenced: naive CD4+ T cells from blood. The clonotype comes from a man between 25 and 39 years old in good health. The rearrangement uses TRBV9 and TRBJ1-2, with D maybe TRBD1 (6 bases). The CDR3 protein is CASSVESGTSRLGYTF. For the CDR3, the DNA is TGTGCCAGCAGCGTAGAGTCCGGGACATCCCGGCTTGGCTACACCTTC.